These 4 T cell receptor beta chains originate from one sample sequenced in a study of blood T cell repertoires in COVID-19. Clones were read by immunoSEQ multiplex PCR, and TCRdb kept only the in-frame ones, dropping some. The sample includes about 73,000 clones, roughly four fifths of them seen just once. Input material: peripheral blood. The receptors were gathered from a human donor in a cohort sampled during active COVID-19.

The chain recombines TRBV7-8 with TRBJ1-1, with unresolved D. The V gene lost 9 bases and the J gene lost 7 bases, with 12 bases spanning the gap. The germline V gene encodes CDR1 SGHVS and CDR2 FQNEAQ. The CDR3 has 11 amino acids. CDR3 residues: CASSLGGEAFF. For the CDR3, the DNA is TGTGCCAGTTCCCTGGGAGGTGAAGCTTTCTTT.

The chain combines TRBV11-2 with TRBJ2-5; 7 bases line up with TRBD2. The trim removed 4 bases at V and 4 bases at J, leaving 12 bases unmatched. The CDR3 extends over 16 amino acids. CDR1 is SGHAT, CDR2 FQNNGV, per germline. CDR3 sequence: CASSSRGWGGGETQYF. The CDR3 coding sequence is TGTGCCAGCAGCTCGCGGGGGTGGGGCGGAGGAGAGACCCAGTACTTC.

The chain employs TRBV28 and TRBJ2-2; D gene uncertain. Trimming took off 8 bases at V and 2 bases at J, with 9 bases between the two ends. The CDR3 has 13 amino acids. The germline V gene has CDR1 MDHEN and CDR2 SYDVKM. CDR3 sequence: CASLAPNTGELFF. Here the CDR3 DNA reads TGTGCCAGCTTGGCACCAAACACCGGGGAGCTGTTTTTT.

The chain joins TRBV6-1 to TRBJ1-2; D not certain. CDR1 and CDR2 (germline): MNHNS, SASEGT. The CDR3 totals 10 residues. The V end lost 8 bases, the J end lost 3 bases, and 4 bases lay between the germline ends. CDR3 loop: CASFDYGYTF. The CDR3 coding sequence is TGTGCCAGCTTCGACTATGGCTACACCTTC.